These 4 T cell receptor beta chains originate from one sample sequenced in a study of pediatric ulcerative colitis. The data were produced by immunoSEQ multiplex PCR, yet TCRdb's version contains in-frame clones alone and is incomplete. The repertoire has about 64,000 clones, 77% of them found once; the top ten carry roughly 5.4%. Sequencing used blood. The receptor set was obtained from a boy between 10 and 17 years old with moderate ulcerative colitis.

This clone was seen a few times. The chain links TRBV6-5 to TRBJ1-6; D is ambiguous. This CDR3 comprises 15 residues. Germline CDR1 MNHEY, CDR2 SVGAGI. With 6 bases removed from V and 2 bases from J, the gap between germline ends came to 11 bases. The CDR3 here is CASSDSVAYNSPLHF. In DNA form, the CDR3 reads TGTGCCAGCAGCGACTCAGTGGCCTATAATTCACCCCTCCACTTT.

The V gene is TRBV9, the J gene TRBJ2-3; D is unresolved. This CDR3 is 14 amino acids long. Trimming shortened V by 3 bases and J by 3 bases, and 11 bases separated the two germline ends. The germline V gene has CDR1 SGDLS and CDR2 YYNGEE. CDR3 bases: TGTGCCAGCAGCGAGACTCCTACGACAGATACGCAGTATTTT. Its translation: CASSETPTTDTQYF.

The chain recombines TRBV5-8 with TRBJ1-2; perhaps TRBD1 as D (5 bases). V lost 4 bases and J 2 bases, leaving 9 bases between the germline ends. Looked up from germline, CDR1 is SGHTS and CDR2 is YDEGEE. The CDR3 is made up of 13 amino acids. The CDR3 spells CASSGTGNYGYTF. The CDR3 DNA follows: TGTGCCAGCAGCGGGACGGGCAACTATGGCTACACCTTC.

CDR3 in amino acids: CATGGPGTYEQYF. CDR3 nucleotides: TGTGCCACCGGGGGGCCGGGAACCTACGAGCAGTACTTC. This rearrangement joins TRBV19 to TRBJ2-7; D is perhaps TRBD2 (7 bases). From germline, CDR1 is LNHDA and CDR2 SQIVND (reference sequence). Trimming cost V 10 bases and J 2 bases, with 15 bases left between them. This CDR3 has 13 residues.